Described below is a single TCR beta chain sequence and its context. Its antigen is still unknown. This record belongs to a study of cytomegalovirus exposure and HLA in healthy donors. Study conclusions and caveats: TCR beta chains associated with HLA were, in a later analysis, more clonally expanded than equally common others. High sensitivity and specificity were reportedly achieved when the classifier diagnosed cytomegalovirus status.

PCR amplification relied on 60 Vbeta primers (plus 13 Jbeta primers). The data were produced by immunoSEQ multiplex PCR, yet TCRdb's version contains in-frame clones alone and is incomplete. The sample lists 100,000 to 120,000 clones, around 76% occurring once. The source is a middle-aged man in good health and CMV-seropositive. The material sequenced was PBMCs.

The chain's CDR3 is CSVLHLAGGQDTQYF. CDR3 coding DNA: TGCAGCGTTCTTCATTTAGCGGGGGGGCAAGATACGCAGTATTTT. J is TRBJ2-3 and V is TRBV29-1; the match to TRBD2 covers 11 bases. This CDR3 is 15 amino acids long. V dropped 5 bases and J dropped 5; count of bases not matched to a gene: 9. In germline, CDR1 is SQVTM, CDR2 ANQGSEA.